What follows describes a single T cell receptor (beta chain). Its antigen remains unknown. Libraries were prepared by immunoSEQ multiplex PCR; TCRdb keeps only in-frame clonotypes and omits some of them. The sample contains some 130,000 clones, 92% of which appear only once. This sample is drawn from a study of T cell responses to AZD1222 COVID-19 vaccine. As for the study in general: Second-dose recipients at about 4 or about 12 weeks were treated as one pooled group. General study points: Most donors were white British, females outnumbered males, and clonal diversity was possibly underestimated.

The origin of this receptor is an adult in good health. Sequencing used peripheral blood, obtained on day 0 of AZD1222 vaccination.

CDR3 nucleotide sequence: TGTGCCTGGAGCCCCAACGACCAGGGTAACGAGCAGTACTTC. Translating it yields CAWSPNDQGNEQYF. The J gene is TRBJ2-7, the V gene TRBV30, with D perhaps TRBD1 (5 bases). The CDR3 is 14 amino acids. From germline, CDR1 is GTSNPN and CDR2 SVGIG (reference sequence). The germline V and J ends were trimmed by 3 bases and 5 bases, with 17 bases remaining between them.